The text below deals with one TCR beta chain. Its cognate antigen is unknown. Compared with germline, one end of the junction differs, possibly owing to a read error. These data originate in a study of ipilimumab plus nivolumab after autologous stem cell transplantation. Study-level information: Patients received a median of about five ipilimumab and about 8 nivolumab doses. Myeloma cases were transplant-naive high-risk or relapsed within 3 years post first autologous transplant.

The table came from immunoSEQ multiplex PCR; TCRdb's copy has only in-frame clones and leaves some out. The sample has just over 40,000 clones, over 90% seen once. Study findings and constraints: Per the authors, repertoire, Treg and microbiota data justify further study.

Starting 14 to 28 days after autologous transplant, ipilimumab 1 mg/kg was given. The germline V gene encodes CDR1 MNHEY and CDR2 SVGAGI. This CDR3 comprises 12 residues. The sequence derives from a male donor with multiple myeloma. V is TRBV6-5 and J is TRBJ2-1; D not certain. This material consisted of PBMCs, taken in a trial of ipilimumab plus nivolumab as post-transplant consolidation. Here the CDR3 reads CASRASYSEQFF. CDR3 nucleotides: TGTGCCAGCAGGGCAAGTTACAGTGAGCAGTTCTTC.